This is a list of T cell receptor beta chains from one sample in a study of beta chain features in type 1 diabetes. The repertoire was sequenced with immunoSEQ multiplex PCR; TCRdb's copy has only in-frame clones and lacks some. The data contain 900,000 or so clones, roughly a sixth of them seen just once; the ten biggest clones take up 0.023%. The sequencing input was naive CD4+ T cells from blood. The receptors here all came from a woman aged 18-29 years in good health. CDR3s leave out the opening cysteine and the closing phenylalanine or tryptophan. Fields, in order: CDR3 protein, V gene, J gene, clone size. Rows give clone size only sometimes, using once, few, many, or a class for an expanded clone.

ASSQRTGELF	TRBV28	TRBJ2-2	few
ASSRDSNTGELF	TRBV11-2	TRBJ2-2	few
ASSLGGRGSYNEQF	TRBV7-9	TRBJ2-1	few
ASSGRTVHNEQF	TRBV5-1	TRBJ2-1	NA
ASSPPQGYEQY	TRBV18	TRBJ2-7	NA
ASSYYQRSEAF	TRBV6-5	TRBJ1-1	few
ASSFKRTSGSWASYEQY	TRBV7-2	TRBJ2-7	few
ASSPKGQSSYNEQF	TRBV18	TRBJ2-1	NA
ASSPWDSSYEQY	TRBV19	TRBJ2-7	few
ASSPGQKAETQY	TRBV4-1	TRBJ2-5	few
ASSSRDQSSSQF	TRBV6-5	TRBJ2-1	NA
ASSRSDTQY	TRBV7-9	TRBJ2-3	many
ASSRGRGIGANVLT	TRBV11-2	TRBJ2-6	NA
ASSLRPGDTDTQY	TRBV7-3	TRBJ2-3	once
ASSFLPGVGGYT	TRBV7-8	TRBJ1-2	few
ASSSGLAKNIQY	TRBV11-2	TRBJ2-4	NA
ASSYSLAGVGEQY	TRBV6-6	TRBJ2-7	few
ASSPGTSGSPGELF	TRBV6-7	TRBJ2-2	few
ASSSGGSFEQY	TRBV21-1	TRBJ2-7	few
ASSFEWTRGVYNEQF	TRBV27	TRBJ2-1	NA
ASSLPLGASGSGETQY	TRBV28	TRBJ2-5	NA
ASSRSGSGSYEQY	TRBV5-4	TRBJ2-7	few
ASSYRGSTGELF	TRBV2	TRBJ2-2	NA
ASSRDRAPSTDTQY	TRBV7-9	TRBJ2-3	NA
ASSPLPQTYEQY	TRBV28	TRBJ2-7	NA
ASSLYPGGTSGANVLT	TRBV5-8	TRBJ2-6	few
ASSPKTSGLKKGNEQF	TRBV7-9	TRBJ2-1	NA
ASSRDVPDTQY	TRBV7-9	TRBJ2-3	NA
ASSWGRENYGYT	TRBV5-6	TRBJ1-2	few
ASSSDRLSGNTIY	TRBV7-9	TRBJ1-3	few
ASSYSTGRYEQF	TRBV6-5	TRBJ2-1	few
ASSIRSFQGNTEAF	TRBV7-2	TRBJ1-1	few